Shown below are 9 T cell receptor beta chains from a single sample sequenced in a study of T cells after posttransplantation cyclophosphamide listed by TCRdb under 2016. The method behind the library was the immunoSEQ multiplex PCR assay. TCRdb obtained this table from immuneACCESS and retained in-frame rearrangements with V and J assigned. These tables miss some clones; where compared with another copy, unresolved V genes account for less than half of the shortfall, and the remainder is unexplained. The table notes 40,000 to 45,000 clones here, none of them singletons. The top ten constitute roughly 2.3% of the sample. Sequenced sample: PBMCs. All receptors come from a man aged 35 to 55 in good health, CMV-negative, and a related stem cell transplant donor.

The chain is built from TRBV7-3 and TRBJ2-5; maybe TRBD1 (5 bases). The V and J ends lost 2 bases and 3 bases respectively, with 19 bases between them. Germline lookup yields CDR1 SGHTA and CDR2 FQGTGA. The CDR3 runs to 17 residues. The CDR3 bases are TGTGCCAGCAGCTTAGGATCCGACAGATTACCCGAAGAGACCCAGTACTTC. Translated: CASSLGSDRLPEETQYF.

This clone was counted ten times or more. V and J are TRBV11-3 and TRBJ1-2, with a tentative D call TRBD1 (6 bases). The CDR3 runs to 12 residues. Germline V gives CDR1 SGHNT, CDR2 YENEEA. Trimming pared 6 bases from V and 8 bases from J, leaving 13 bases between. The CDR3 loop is CASSRGGGGYTF. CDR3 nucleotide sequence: TGTGCCAGCAGTCGGGGGGGCGGCGGCTACACCTTC.

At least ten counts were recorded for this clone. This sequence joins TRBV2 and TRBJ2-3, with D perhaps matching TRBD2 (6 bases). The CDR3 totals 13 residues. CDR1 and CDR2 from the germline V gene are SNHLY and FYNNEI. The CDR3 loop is CARGSSSTDTQYF. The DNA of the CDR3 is TGTGCACGGGGGTCCTCTAGCACAGATACGCAGTATTTT.

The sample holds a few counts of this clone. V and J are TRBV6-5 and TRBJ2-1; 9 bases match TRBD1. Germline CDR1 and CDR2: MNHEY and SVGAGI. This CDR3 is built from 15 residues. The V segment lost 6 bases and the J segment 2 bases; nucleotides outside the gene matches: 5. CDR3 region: CASRITGGPYNEQFF. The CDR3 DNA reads TGTGCCAGCAGAATTACAGGGGGCCCCTACAATGAGCAGTTCTTC.

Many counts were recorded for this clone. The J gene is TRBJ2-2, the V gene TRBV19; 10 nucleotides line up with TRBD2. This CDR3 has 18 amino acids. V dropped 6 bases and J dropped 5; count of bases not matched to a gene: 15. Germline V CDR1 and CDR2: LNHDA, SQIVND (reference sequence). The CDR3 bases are TGTGCCAGTAGCACAAGGGTACTAGCGGGGAAGAATACCGGGGAGCTGTTTTTT. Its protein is CASSTRVLAGKNTGELFF.

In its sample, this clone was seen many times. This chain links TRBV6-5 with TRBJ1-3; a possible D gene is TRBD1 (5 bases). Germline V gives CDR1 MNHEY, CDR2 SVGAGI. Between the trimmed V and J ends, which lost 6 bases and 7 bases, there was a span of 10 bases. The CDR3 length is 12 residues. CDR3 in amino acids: CASRTGANTIYF. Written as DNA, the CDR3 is TGTGCCAGCAGGACTGGGGCGAACACCATATATTTT.

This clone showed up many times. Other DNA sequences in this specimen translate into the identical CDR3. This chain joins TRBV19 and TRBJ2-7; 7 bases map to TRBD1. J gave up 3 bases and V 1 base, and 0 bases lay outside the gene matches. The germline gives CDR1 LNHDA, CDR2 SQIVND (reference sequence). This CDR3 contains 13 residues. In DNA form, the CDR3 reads TGTGCCAGTAGTATAGGACAGGGCTACGAGCAGTACGTC. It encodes CASSIGQGYEQYV.

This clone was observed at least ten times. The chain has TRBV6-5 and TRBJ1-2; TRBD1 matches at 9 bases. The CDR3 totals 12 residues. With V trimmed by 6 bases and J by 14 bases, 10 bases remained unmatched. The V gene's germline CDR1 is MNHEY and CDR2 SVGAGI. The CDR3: CASSSHGTGKTF. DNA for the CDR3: TGTGCCAGCAGCTCTCATGGGACAGGGAAAACCTTC.

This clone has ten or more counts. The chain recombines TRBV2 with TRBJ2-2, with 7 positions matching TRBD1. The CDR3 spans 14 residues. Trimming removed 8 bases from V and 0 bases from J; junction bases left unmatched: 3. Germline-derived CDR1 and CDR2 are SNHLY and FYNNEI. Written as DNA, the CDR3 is TGTGCCAGCGCCGACAGGGCGAACACCGGGGAGCTGTTTTTT. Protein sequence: CASADRANTGELFF.